This TCR beta chain was observed in a study of shared clonotypes between healthy human individuals. For the study at large: Each donor contributed plates that comprised three CD4 naive, three CD4 memory, two CD8 naive and one CD8 memory.

The germline V and J ends were trimmed by 4 bases and 0 bases, with 7 bases remaining between them. CDR3 size: 15 residues. Germline assignment: CDR1 SNHLY and CDR2 FYNNEI. All donors were Caucasian adults living in Nashville, Tennessee. Tens of thousands of T cell genomes, or about 0.2 ug DNA, went into the sorted-subset replicate PCRs. Clones were read by immunoSEQ multiplex PCR, and TCRdb kept only the in-frame ones, dropping some. The top ten clones hold approximately 1.5% of a sample with some 1 million clones, about 77% of them seen once. The chain recombines TRBV2 with TRBJ2-6; the D is unclear. The sequenced material came from memory CD4+ T cells sorted from blood. As to subset: CD45RA-negative fraction. The receptor was isolated from a man younger than 35 in good health. The CDR3 protein is CASSAEVSGANVLTF. The CDR3 bases are TGTGCCAGCAGTGCGGAAGTCTCTGGGGCCAACGTCCTGACTTTC.